The 21 T cell receptor beta chains below come from one sample, sequenced in a study of blood T cell repertoires in COVID-19 (TCRdb year 2020). Library generation was performed with the immunoSEQ multiplex PCR assay. TCRdb took over this immuneACCESS table, retaining in-frame rearrangements with V and J assigned. Such tables are incomplete; in checked studies, under half of the missing clones stem from an unresolved V gene, and the remainder is unexplained. The table for this sample lists 250,000 to 350,000 clones; roughly 87% of them were counted only once. Under 6% of the sample is taken by the ten largest. The sequencing sample was made of PBMCs or T cells enriched from blood (not recorded which). These receptors all come from a woman younger than 45 who had recovered from COVID-19.

As to this clone: This CDR3 is also generated by other DNA sequences in the sample. The V call is TRBV30, the J call TRBJ1-5; D unclear. The CDR3 sequence is 13 residues long. Germline V lookup: CDR1 GTSNPN, CDR2 SVGIG (reference sequence). Deletions cut 0 bases from V and 4 bases from J, with 7 bases between. The CDR3 spells CAWSVAGNQPQHF. The CDR3 nucleotides are TGTGCCTGGAGTGTCGCGGGGAATCAGCCCCAGCATTTT.

This sequence joins TRBV10-1 and TRBJ1-1; a weak D match, TRBD1 (5 bases). Deletions cut 2 bases from V and 7 bases from J, with 8 bases between. The CDR3 spans 12 residues. Germline V lookup: CDR1 WNHNN, CDR2 SYGVQD (reference sequence). CDR3 nucleotide sequence: TGCGCCAGCAGTGAGGGAGGGGTTGAAGCTTTCTTT. This translates into CASSEGGVEAFF.

As to this clone: The sample holds other DNA sequences that translate to the same CDR3. CDR3 loop: CASSTGNTEAFF. The CDR3 DNA sequence: TGTGCCAGCAGTACCGGGAACACTGAAGCTTTCTTT. The V gene is TRBV27, the J gene TRBJ1-1; D is unclear. There are 12 residues in the CDR3. Deletions cut 5 bases from V and 1 base from J, with 5 bases between. The germline V gene encodes CDR1 MNHEY and CDR2 SMNVEV (reference sequence).

This rearrangement joins TRBV7-9 to TRBJ2-3; tentative D call: TRBD1 (5 bases). Trimming pared 1 base from V and 8 bases from J, leaving 19 bases between. This CDR3 contains 16 residues. CDR1 is SEHNR, CDR2 FQNEAQ, per germline (reference sequence). The CDR3 reads CASSLGQSRYLATQYF. CDR3 DNA sequence: TGTGCCAGCAGCTTAGGACAGAGTCGATATCTTGCTACGCAGTATTTT.

The chain is built from TRBV4-3 and TRBJ2-1; D is uncertain. Germline loops: CDR1 LGHNA, CDR2 YSLEER. The CDR3 contains 14 residues. V lost 1 base and J lost 8, with 12 bases in between. This CDR3 is CASSQGAPRHEQFF. CDR3 bases: TGCGCCAGCAGCCAAGGAGCCCCGCGTCATGAGCAGTTCTTC.

V gene TRBV5-4 combines with J gene TRBJ2-7; 9 bases align to TRBD2. CDR1 and CDR2 (germline): SGHNT, YYREEE (reference sequence). The J segment lost 3 bases and the V segment lost 4 bases, leaving 8 bases of the junction unmatched. The CDR3 totals 15 residues. In DNA form, the CDR3 reads TGTGCCAGCAGCCCCCCTGGGACTAGCAGCTACGAGCAGTACTTC. It specifies CASSPPGTSSYEQYF.

The rearrangement uses TRBV18 and TRBJ1-1; 8 bases map to TRBD1. CDR1 KGHSH and CDR2 LQKENI come from the germline V gene. Unmatched junction bases numbered 9, after V lost 6 bases and J lost 0 bases. This CDR3 has 16 amino acids. The CDR3 spells CASSPTRTGLNTEAFF. For the CDR3, the DNA is TGTGCCAGCTCTCCGACGAGGACAGGGCTGAACACTGAAGCTTTCTTT.

The V call is TRBV5-1, the J call TRBJ2-7; D remains unclear. The CDR3 runs to 12 residues. Germline CDR1 reads SGHRS; CDR2 reads YFSETQ. Deletions cut 4 bases from V and 2 bases from J, with 7 bases between. The CDR3 protein is CASSLTAYEQYF. The CDR3, as DNA: TGCGCCAGCAGCCTTACTGCCTACGAGCAGTACTTC.

The CDR3 reads CASNGDRITNEQFF. CDR3 DNA sequence: TGCGCCAGCAATGGGGACAGGATTACTAATGAGCAGTTCTTC. The V call is TRBV5-1, the J call TRBJ2-1, with TRBD1 matching 8 bases. V shed 6 bases and J 7 bases; nucleotides not matched to a gene: 9. This CDR3 region has 14 residues. Germline V lookup: CDR1 SGHRS, CDR2 YFSETQ.

The chain employs TRBV6-1 and TRBJ1-4; TRBD1 matches 7 bases. CDR1 is MNHNS and CDR2 is SASEGT in the germline V gene. Trimming cost V 3 bases and J 2 bases; bases outside gene matches: 3. The CDR3 contains 15 residues. The CDR3 region is CASSEARGTNEKLFF. The CDR3 DNA is TGTGCCAGCAGTGAGGCCAGGGGGACTAATGAAAAACTGTTTTTT.

V and J are TRBV6-6 and TRBJ1-1; D gene unclear. Germline CDR1 MNHNY, CDR2 SVGAGI (reference sequence). The CDR3 loop spans 14 amino acids. V was cut by 0 bases and J by 11 bases, with 16 bases left in between. The CDR3 spells CASSYSTGFLVAFF. CDR3 bases: TGTGCCAGCAGTTACTCGACGGGGTTTCTGGTTGCTTTCTTT.

The gene calls are TRBV24-1 and TRBJ1-5; TRBD1 is a possible D gene (6 bases). From germline, CDR1 is KGHDR and CDR2 SFDVKD. V was pared by 7 bases and J by 0 bases, with 12 bases between. This CDR3 spans 15 amino acids. The CDR3 protein is CATSPQGNSNQPQHF. CDR3 sequence (DNA): TGTGCCACCAGCCCCCAGGGGAATAGCAATCAGCCCCAGCATTTT.

This chain connects TRBV7-3 to TRBJ2-7; TRBD2 agrees at 7 bases. Trimming took 5 bases from V and 6 from J; bases not matched to a gene: 4. The CDR3 contains 12 residues. From germline, CDR1 is SGHTA and CDR2 FQGTGA. The CDR3, as DNA: TGTGCCAGCAGCCCGTCGGGGGGCGAGCAGTACTTC. This sequence encodes CASSPSGGEQYF.

V is TRBV30 and J is TRBJ1-2; D possibly corresponds to TRBD1 (6 bases). V lost 0 bases and J 7 bases, leaving 15 bases between the germline ends. Germline loops: CDR1 GTSNPN, CDR2 SVGIG (reference sequence). The CDR3 sequence is 14 residues long. Here the CDR3 reads CAWSVRQGLLGYTF. CDR3 DNA: TGTGCCTGGAGTGTACGGCAGGGGCTTCTTGGCTACACCTTC.

The chain recombines TRBV20-1 with TRBJ1-4; D remains ambiguous. CDR3 length: 10 residues. Trimming pared 6 bases from V and 7 bases from J, leaving 6 bases between. In germline, CDR1 is DFQATT, CDR2 SNEGSKA (reference sequence). For the CDR3, the DNA is TGCAGTGCGCTAGGTGAAAAACTGTTTTTT. Protein: CSALGEKLFF.

This clone is a singleton in its sample. Additional DNA sequences in this sample encode the identical CDR3. The chain carries TRBV4-1 and TRBJ1-2; D gene uncertain. This CDR3 is built from 12 residues. Trimming took 3 bases from V and 3 from J, leaving 5 bases between them. The germline V gene encodes CDR1 MGHRA and CDR2 YSYEKL. The CDR3 sequence: CASSQRDYGYTF. The CDR3 DNA reads TGCGCCAGCAGCCAGAGGGACTATGGCTACACCTTC.

This clone was picked up one time. This chain connects TRBV10-3 to TRBJ1-5; D not resolved. The ends were cut back, 0 bases at V and 6 bases at J, with 9 bases in the middle. The CDR3 extends over 14 amino acids. Germline V gene sequence: CDR1 ENHRY, CDR2 SYGVKD. Written as DNA, the CDR3 is TGTGCCATCAGTGAGTCGAGTTCGGGTCAGCCCCAGCATTTT. Translation: CAISESSSGQPQHF.

This chain connects TRBV14 to TRBJ2-5; the match to TRBD2 covers 12 bases. The trim removed 3 bases at V and 4 bases at J, leaving 0 bases unmatched. Looked up from germline, CDR1 is SGHDN and CDR2 is FVKESK. This CDR3 region has 14 residues. CDR3 nucleotide sequence: TGTGCCAGCAGCCAGACTAGCGGGGGAGAGACCCAGTACTTC. It yields the protein CASSQTSGGETQYF.

The chain uses TRBV3-1 (or the pseudogene TRBV3-2) and TRBJ1-1, with a tentative D call TRBD1 (6 bases). The CDR3 sequence is 15 residues long. The ends were cut back, 2 bases at V and 2 bases at J, with 12 bases in the middle. Germline CDR1 is LGHDT and CDR2 is YNNKEL (reference sequence). CDR3 nucleotide sequence: TGTGCCAGCAGCCAACCCCTGACAGGAAACACTGAAGCTTTCTTT. This codes for CASSQPLTGNTEAFF.

This chain joins TRBV2 and TRBJ1-4; D is unresolved. This CDR3 comprises 15 residues. V lost 6 bases and J 8 bases, leaving 19 bases between the germline ends. Germline lookup yields CDR1 SNHLY and CDR2 FYNNEI. CDR3 in amino acids: CASRDRASGGEKLFF. DNA of the CDR3: TGTGCCAGCAGAGACCGGGCTTCCGGAGGGGAAAAACTGTTTTTT.

The rearrangement joins TRBV30 to TRBJ2-2, with a weak D call TRBD1 (6 bases). The CDR3 length is 15 residues. In germline, CDR1 is GTSNPN, CDR2 SVGIG (reference sequence). V lost 2 bases and J 3 bases, leaving 13 bases between the germline ends. The CDR3, as DNA: TGTGCCTGGAGTCTCAGGGGATTGGACACCGGGGAGCTGTTTTTT. It translates to CAWSLRGLDTGELFF. Combining the CDR3 with reference TRBV30 and TRBJ2-2 gives the whole variable domain SQTIHQWPATLVQPVGSPLSLECTVEGTSNPNLYWYRQAAGRGLQLLFYSVGIGQISSEVPQNLSASRPQDRQFILSSKKLLLSDSGFYLCAWSLRGLDTGELFFGEGSRLTVL.